This T cell receptor beta chain was observed in a study of cytomegalovirus exposure and HLA in healthy donors. The CDR3 runs 15 residues. Deletions cut 2 bases from V and 3 bases from J, with 14 bases between. In germline, CDR1 is SGDLS, CDR2 YYNGEE. A multiplex PCR was run with 60 Vbeta primers and 13 Jbeta primers. Libraries were prepared by immunoSEQ multiplex PCR; TCRdb keeps only in-frame clonotypes and omits some of them. The repertoire has some 150,000 clones, about two thirds of them found once; the top ten carry over 2.5%. J is TRBJ1-1 and V is TRBV9, with D unclear. Source material: PBMCs. The receptor was isolated from a woman in her twenties or thirties in good health and CMV-seronegative. The CDR3 region is CASSVAARMDTEAFF. CDR3 DNA: TGTGCCAGCAGCGTTGCAGCCAGGATGGACACTGAAGCTTTCTTT.